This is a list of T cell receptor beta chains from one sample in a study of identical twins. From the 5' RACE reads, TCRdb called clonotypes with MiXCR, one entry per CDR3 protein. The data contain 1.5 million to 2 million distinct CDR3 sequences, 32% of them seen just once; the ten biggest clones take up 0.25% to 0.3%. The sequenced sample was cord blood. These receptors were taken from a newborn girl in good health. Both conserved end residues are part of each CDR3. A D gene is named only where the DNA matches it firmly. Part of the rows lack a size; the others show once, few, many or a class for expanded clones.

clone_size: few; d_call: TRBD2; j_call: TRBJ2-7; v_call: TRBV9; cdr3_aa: CASSVVGTSGINEQYF; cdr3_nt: TGTGCCAGCAGCGTAGTCGGGACTAGCGGGATCAACGAGCAGTACTTC
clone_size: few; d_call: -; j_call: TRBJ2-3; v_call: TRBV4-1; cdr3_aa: CASSQAKGADTQYF; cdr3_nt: TGCGCCAGCAGCCAAGCCAAGGGGGCAGATACGCAGTATTTT
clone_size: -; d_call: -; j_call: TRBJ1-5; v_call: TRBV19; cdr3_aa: CASSTLTWQSQHF; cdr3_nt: TGTGCCAGTAGTACCCTGACATGGCAGAGCCAGCATTTT
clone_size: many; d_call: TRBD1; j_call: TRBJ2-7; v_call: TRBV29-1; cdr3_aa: CSVGETGSYEQYF; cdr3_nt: TGCAGCGTTGGGGAGACAGGGTCCTACGAGCAGTACTTC
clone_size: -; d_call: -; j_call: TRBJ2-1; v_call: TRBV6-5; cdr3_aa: CASSYVFNPVRDMGYNEQFF; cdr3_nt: TGTGCCAGCAGTTACGTATTTAACCCAGTACGGGACATGGGATACAATGAGCAGTTCTTC
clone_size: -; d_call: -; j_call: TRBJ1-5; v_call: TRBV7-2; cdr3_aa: CASSPRGGYQPQHF; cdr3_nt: TGTGCCAGCAGCCCTAGGGGGGGTTATCAGCCCCAGCATTTT
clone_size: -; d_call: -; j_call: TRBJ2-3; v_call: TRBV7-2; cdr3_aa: CASSGRGDTDTQYF; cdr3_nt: TGTGCCAGCAGCGGCCGTGGGGACACAGATACGCAGTATTTT
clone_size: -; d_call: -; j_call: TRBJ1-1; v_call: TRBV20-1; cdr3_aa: CSAGRTLNTEAFF; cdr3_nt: TGCAGTGCGGGAAGGACACTGAACACTGAAGCTTTCTTT
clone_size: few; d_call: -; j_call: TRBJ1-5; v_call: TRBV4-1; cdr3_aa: CASSPQGWGQPQHF; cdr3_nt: TGCGCCAGCAGCCCACAGGGTTGGGGTCAGCCCCAGCATTTT
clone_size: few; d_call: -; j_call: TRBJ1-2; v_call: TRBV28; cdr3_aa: CASSRDIKVYGYTF; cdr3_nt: TGTGCCAGCAGTCGGGACATAAAGGTCTATGGCTACACCTTC
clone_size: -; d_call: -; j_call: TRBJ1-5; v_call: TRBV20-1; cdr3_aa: CSARDRVGSNQPQHF; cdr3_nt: TGCAGTGCTAGAGATCGCGTGGGAAGCAATCAGCCCCAGCATTTT
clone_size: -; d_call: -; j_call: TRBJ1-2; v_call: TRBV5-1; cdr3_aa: CASSSETLNYGYTF; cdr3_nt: TGCGCCAGCAGCTCAGAGACACTTAACTATGGCTACACCTTC
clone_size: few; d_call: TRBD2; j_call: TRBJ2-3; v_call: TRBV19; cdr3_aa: CASSVKLAVSTDTQYF; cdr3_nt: TGTGCCAGTAGTGTTAAACTAGCGGTCAGCACAGATACGCAGTATTTT
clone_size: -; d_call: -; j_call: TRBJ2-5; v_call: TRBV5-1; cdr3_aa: CASSLAFLGETQYF; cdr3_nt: TGCGCCAGCAGCTTGGCCTTCTTGGGAGAGACCCAGTACTTC